These 32 T cell receptor beta chains were sequenced from one sample in a study of cytomegalovirus exposure and HLA in healthy donors (TCRdb year 2017). The library was generated by the immunoSEQ multiplex PCR assay. TCRdb retrieved this table from immuneACCESS and kept in-frame rearrangements only. Not all clones are present; in checked studies, unresolved V genes account for under half, and no reason is known for the remainder. This sample holds a few hundred thousand clones; about nine tenths were observed only once. Over 0.8% of the sample lies in the top ten. Sequencing used PBMCs. These receptors were obtained from a woman under 30 in good health and CMV-seronegative.

This chain uses TRBV27 with TRBJ2-7; 9 bases fit TRBD2. V lost 5 bases and J lost 2; bases outside the gene matches: 7. The CDR3 runs to 15 residues. Per germline, CDR1 MNHEY and CDR2 SMNVEV (reference sequence). In DNA, the CDR3 is TGTGCCAGCAGTGTCGTAGGCGGGAGGGCCTACGAGCAGTACTTC. Its protein product is CASSVVGGRAYEQYF.

This chain links TRBV7-8 with TRBJ2-1; 8 bases match TRBD2. The CDR3 is 15 residues long. Germline loops: CDR1 SGHVS, CDR2 FQNEAQ. Trimming cost V 5 bases and J 4 bases; bases outside gene matches: 7. The CDR3 protein is CASSRISGKYNEQFF. Written as DNA, the CDR3 is TGTGCCAGCAGCCGGATTAGCGGGAAGTACAATGAGCAGTTCTTC. The entire variable domain, with the rest obtained from reference TRBV7-8 and TRBJ2-1, is as follows: GAGVSQSPRYKVAKRGQDVALRCDPISGHVSLFWYQQALGQGPEFLTYFQNEAQLDKSGLPSDRFFAERPEGSVSTLKIQRTQQEDSAVYLCASSRISGKYNEQFFGPGTRLTVL.

The J gene is TRBJ2-7, the V gene TRBV29-1; a weak D match, TRBD1 (6 bases). Looked up from germline, CDR1 is SQVTM and CDR2 is ANQGSEA. The CDR3 has 13 amino acids. The V end lost 5 bases, the J end lost 1 base, and 12 bases lay between the germline ends. The CDR3 nucleotides read TGCAGCGTTTCAAACAGGGCGTCCTACGAGCAGTACTTC. This sequence encodes CSVSNRASYEQYF.

The chain combines TRBV30 with TRBJ2-1; 10 positions agree with TRBD1. Germline CDR1 reads GTSNPN; CDR2 reads SVGIG (reference sequence). V was clipped by 3 bases and J by 12 bases; unmatched bases: 8. The CDR3 extends over 13 amino acids. CDR3 amino acids: CAWSPGQGGTQFF. In DNA form, the CDR3 reads TGTGCCTGGAGCCCAGGACAGGGGGGCACGCAGTTCTTC. Complete variable domain (other parts from reference TRBV30 and TRBJ2-1): SQTIHQWPATLVQPVGSPLSLECTVEGTSNPNLYWYRQAAGRGLQLLFYSVGIGQISSEVPQNLSASRPQDRQFILSSKKLLLSDSGFYLCAWSPGQGGTQFFGPGTRLTVL.

The chain is built from TRBV27 and TRBJ2-2, with 7 positions matching TRBD1. Germline loops: CDR1 MNHEY, CDR2 SMNVEV (reference sequence). The CDR3 totals 15 residues. Unmatched junction bases numbered 11, after V lost 6 bases and J lost 7 bases. The CDR3 bases are TGTGCCAGCAGCCCGGGACAGCCCTCGGGCGGGGAGCTGTTTTTT. It translates to CASSPGQPSGGELFF.

This chain connects TRBV7-9 to TRBJ2-7; 7 bases line up with TRBD1. This CDR3 region has 16 residues. J gave up 0 bases and V 3 bases, and 8 bases lay outside the gene matches. Germline loops: CDR1 SEHNR, CDR2 FQNEAQ (reference sequence). CDR3: CASSFGRGLISYEQYF. The CDR3 DNA reads TGTGCCAGCAGCTTCGGTAGGGGGCTGATCTCCTACGAGCAGTACTTC.

CDR3 nucleotide sequence: TGTGCCAGCAGCCCGACCGGGTCGGTGGCCTACGAGCAGTACTTC. Translated, it gives CASSPTGSVAYEQYF. J is TRBJ2-7 and V is TRBV7-9; D remains ambiguous. The CDR3 consists of 15 residues. CDR1 SEHNR and CDR2 FQNEAQ come from the germline V gene (reference sequence). Trimming stripped 5 bases from V and 2 bases from J, with 16 bases between.

Only one count was recorded for this clone. The rearrangement links TRBV11-2 to TRBJ2-1, with 9 bases aligning to TRBD1. With V trimmed by 10 bases and J by 0 bases, 4 bases remained unmatched. The CDR3 is 14 residues long. Germline V gives CDR1 SGHAT, CDR2 FQNNGV. The CDR3 coding sequence is TGTGCCACCCGGGGACAGGGCTCCTACAATGAGCAGTTCTTC. Translating gives CATRGQGSYNEQFF.

This sequence joins TRBV9 and TRBJ2-2; the match to TRBD1 covers 8 bases. Germline V gives CDR1 SGDLS, CDR2 YYNGEE. V shed 4 bases, J shed 7 bases, and the junction held 9 bases outside the gene matches. The CDR3 runs 15 residues. CDR3 sequence reads: CASSILGQVGGELFF. The CDR3 DNA is TGTGCCAGCAGCATCTTGGGACAGGTCGGCGGGGAGCTGTTTTTT.

DNA for the CDR3: TGTGCCAGCAGCTTAGGTCAGGGAGGGGATGGCTACACCTTC. As protein: CASSLGQGGDGYTF. J is TRBJ1-2 and V is TRBV7-3; a possible D gene is TRBD1 (5 bases). The CDR3 is made up of 14 amino acids. V was pared by 2 bases and J by 6 bases, with 13 bases between. Germline values: CDR1 SGHTA, CDR2 FQGTGA.

J is TRBJ1-2 and V is TRBV4-2, with D tentatively TRBD1 (5 bases). The V gene's germline CDR1 is LGHNA and CDR2 YNFKEQ. Trimming removed 1 base at V and 4 bases at J, with 7 bases between. The CDR3 is 13 residues long. The CDR3, as DNA: TGTGCCAGCAGCCAAGTCGGGGGCTATGGCTACACCTTC. Its translation is CASSQVGGYGYTF.

This clone is a singleton in its sample. The chain combines TRBV4-2 with TRBJ1-5; 7 bases align to TRBD1. This CDR3 is built from 15 residues. Trimming took 5 bases from V and 3 from J; bases not matched to a gene: 7. Germline loops: CDR1 LGHNA, CDR2 YNFKEQ. The CDR3 loop is CASSEIGQVNQPQHF. CDR3 DNA: TGTGCCAGCAGCGAAATCGGACAGGTCAATCAGCCCCAGCATTTT.

This clone was counted many times. This chain links TRBV6-4 with TRBJ2-3; 13 bases align to TRBD2. The CDR3 runs 15 residues. The germline gives CDR1 MRHNA, CDR2 SNTAGT. The trim removed 5 bases at V and 6 bases at J, leaving 5 bases unmatched. CDR3 in amino acids: CASSLLAGGIDTQYF. The CDR3 DNA reads as TGTGCCAGCAGTTTACTAGCGGGAGGGATCGATACGCAGTATTTT.

This chain links TRBV6-5 with TRBJ1-2; 8 bases align to TRBD1. CDR1 and CDR2 from the germline V gene are MNHEY and SVGAGI. The CDR3 spans 14 residues. The ends lost 2 bases at V and 3 bases at J; junction bases unmatched: 2. This CDR3 reads CASSYPDRDYGYTF. CDR3 bases: TGTGCCAGCAGTTACCCGGACAGGGACTATGGCTACACCTTC.

The chain carries TRBV7-9 and TRBJ2-7; D uncertain. The CDR3 loop spans 14 amino acids. Per the germline V gene, CDR1 is SEHNR and CDR2 is FQNEAQ (reference sequence). With 4 bases removed from V and 3 bases from J, the gap between germline ends came to 13 bases. The CDR3 DNA reads as TGTGCCAGCAGCTCACGCCCTGGCCGCTACGAGCAGTACTTC. Its translation: CASSSRPGRYEQYF.

This chain uses TRBV7-2 with TRBJ1-5, with 8 bases matching TRBD1. V dropped 1 base and J dropped 5; count of bases not matched to a gene: 1. This CDR3 is built from 14 residues. Looked up from germline, CDR1 is SGHTA and CDR2 is FQGNSA. CDR3 sequence: CASSLVRGHQPQHF. CDR3 in DNA: TGTGCCAGCAGCTTAGTCAGGGGGCATCAGCCCCAGCATTTT.

This clone was counted only a few times. The chain joins TRBV6-5 to TRBJ1-5, with D maybe TRBD1 (6 bases). The CDR3 is made up of 13 amino acids. V was cut by 2 bases and J by 7 bases, with 9 bases left in between. The germline CDR1 and CDR2 sequences are MNHEY and SVGAGI. CDR3 coding DNA: TGTGCCAGCAGTTACCTCAGGGGACAGCCCCAGCATTTT. This encodes CASSYLRGQPQHF.

Of note for this clone: A junction boundary mismatches the germline segment, possibly from a read error. The CDR3 coding sequence is TGCAGCGGTGAACGACAGATCAATGAGCAGTTCTTC. The encoded protein is CSGERQINEQFF. The rearrangement uses TRBV29-1 and TRBJ2-1, with D perhaps TRBD1 (5 bases). This CDR3 has 12 amino acids. Germline CDR1 and CDR2: SQVTM and ANQGSEA.

The rearrangement joins TRBV27 to TRBJ2-3, with D possibly being TRBD1 (6 bases). V lost 2 bases to trimming and J lost 11 bases, with 17 bases between them. Germline V gene lookup returns CDR1 MNHEY and CDR2 SMNVEV (reference sequence). This CDR3 has 14 amino acids. CDR3 DNA: TGTGCCAGCAGTTTAGGGAACGACAGGCCGCGGCAGTATTTT. It yields the protein CASSLGNDRPRQYF.

The J gene is TRBJ2-2, the V gene TRBV7-6, with unresolved D. The CDR3 sequence is 13 residues long. Deletions cut 5 bases from V and 5 bases from J, with 9 bases between. CDR1 and CDR2 (germline): SGHVS, FNYEAQ. The CDR3 coding sequence is TGTGCCAGCAGCCGTCCTCTAACCGGGGAGCTGTTTTTT. Residues: CASSRPLTGELFF.

In its sample, this clone was seen once. The chain recombines TRBV4-2 with TRBJ2-7; weak D call: TRBD2 (6 bases). The CDR3 sequence is 15 residues long. Trimming left V 0 bases short and J 5 bases short, with 14 bases between. Per the germline V gene, CDR1 is LGHNA and CDR2 is YNFKEQ. CDR3 residues: CASSQDSGVGNEQYF. The CDR3 coding sequence is TGTGCCAGCAGCCAAGACTCGGGAGTGGGCAACGAGCAGTACTTC.

This clone was observed a handful of times. J is TRBJ1-4 and V is TRBV30; weak D call: TRBD1 (6 bases). This CDR3 region has 14 residues. The ends were cut back, 3 bases at V and 5 bases at J, with 13 bases in the middle. Germline V lookup: CDR1 GTSNPN, CDR2 SVGIG (reference sequence). CDR3 protein: CAWSDGQLNEKLFF. The CDR3 region has the DNA TGTGCCTGGAGCGATGGACAGCTAAATGAAAAACTGTTTTTT. Full variable domain (remainder filled in from reference TRBV30 and TRBJ1-4): SQTIHQWPATLVQPVGSPLSLECTVEGTSNPNLYWYRQAAGRGLQLLFYSVGIGQISSEVPQNLSASRPQDRQFILSSKKLLLSDSGFYLCAWSDGQLNEKLFFGSGTQLSVL.

The V and J genes are TRBV9 and TRBJ2-2, with 9 positions matching TRBD2. CDR3 size: 17 residues. Germline lookup yields CDR1 SGDLS and CDR2 YYNGEE. The J segment lost 4 bases and the V segment lost 0 bases, leaving 7 bases of the junction unmatched. The DNA for the CDR3 is TGTGCCAGCAGCGTAGGGGCGCTAGCGGGGACCACCGGGGAGCTGTTTTTT. Residues: CASSVGALAGTTGELFF.

This chain joins TRBV29-1 and TRBJ1-2; 9 positions match TRBD1. Germline V gives CDR1 SQVTM, CDR2 ANQGSEA. V was pared by 3 bases and J by 7 bases, with 6 bases of the junction left unmatched. The CDR3 loop spans 13 amino acids. The CDR3 DNA sequence: TGCAGCGTTGATGGGACAGGGACGGCTGGCTACACCTTC. Amino acid sequence: CSVDGTGTAGYTF.

This chain uses TRBV29-1 with TRBJ1-1, with D possibly matching TRBD1 (6 bases). V lost 3 bases and J 4 bases, leaving 12 bases between the germline ends. The germline V gene encodes CDR1 SQVTM and CDR2 ANQGSEA. CDR3 size: 13 residues. The CDR3 nucleotides read TGCAGCGTTGATCCGGGGGGCGGCACTGAAGCTTTCTTT. Its protein product is CSVDPGGGTEAFF.

This clone was detected only once. The gene calls are TRBV5-1 and TRBJ2-5; 8 bases match TRBD2. This CDR3 has 13 residues. V shed 4 bases, J shed 5 bases, and the junction held 4 bases outside the gene matches. CDR1 and CDR2 from the germline V gene are SGHRS and YFSETQ. The CDR3, as DNA: TGCGCCAGCAGCCAGCGGGGGAGGGAGACCCAGTACTTC. Translation gives CASSQRGRETQYF.

On this clone: This CDR3 is also generated by other DNA sequences in the sample. The chain is built from TRBV5-1 and TRBJ2-3, with 10 bases identical to TRBD2. The CDR3 runs 16 residues. Trimming removed 0 bases from V and 1 base from J; junction bases left unmatched: 2. Germline CDR1 reads SGHRS; CDR2 reads YFSETQ. In nucleotides, the CDR3 is TGCGCCAGCAGCTTGGGTGGGACTAGCGGCACAGATACGCAGTATTTT. The encoded protein is CASSLGGTSGTDTQYF. Based on the CDR3 plus reference TRBV5-1 and TRBJ2-3, the full variable domain is KAGVTQTPRYLIKTRGQQVTLSCSPISGHRSVSWYQQTPGQGLQFLFEYFSETQRNKGNFPGRFSGRQFSNSRSEMNVSTLELGDSALYLCASSLGGTSGTDTQYFGPGTRLTVL.

Remarks on this clone: A read error may account for a junction end that differs from germline. This chain links TRBV10-3 with TRBJ2-1; the D gene is possibly TRBD2 (6 bases). This CDR3 spans 13 amino acids. The germline V gene has CDR1 ENHRY and CDR2 SYGVKD. In DNA form, the CDR3 reads TGTGCCATCACAATGACCGGGACTTCCTCCGCCCTCTTC. It specifies CAITMTGTSSALF.

V usage is TRBV4-3 and J usage is TRBJ2-1; no clear D gene. Trimming pared 0 bases from V and 6 bases from J, leaving 6 bases between. CDR1 LGHNA and CDR2 YSLEER come from the germline V gene. This CDR3 spans 13 amino acids. CDR3 in DNA: TGCGCCAGCAGCCAAGAGGCCATCAATGAGCAGTTCTTC. Translated, it gives CASSQEAINEQFF.

The chain links TRBV5-1 to TRBJ2-5, with D perhaps TRBD2 (6 bases). The CDR3 length is 15 residues. In germline, CDR1 is SGHRS, CDR2 YFSETQ. Trimming stripped 0 bases from V and 5 bases from J, with 14 bases between. CDR3 DNA sequence: TGCGCCAGCAGCTTGGGCCTAGCGTGGGGTGAGACCCAGTACTTC. Protein: CASSLGLAWGETQYF.

This clone came up once. The chain couples TRBV7-9 to TRBJ2-7, with 7 bases lining up with TRBD1. Germline V lookup: CDR1 SEHNR, CDR2 FQNEAQ (reference sequence). The CDR3 loop spans 17 amino acids. V was clipped by 3 bases and J by 4 bases; unmatched bases: 15. CDR3 region: CASSFWTGGHPQYEQYF. The CDR3 DNA reads TGTGCCAGCAGCTTCTGGACAGGTGGGCACCCCCAATACGAGCAGTACTTC.

The chain is built from TRBV10-3 and TRBJ1-1; tentatively, D is TRBD1 (6 bases). Germline V gives CDR1 ENHRY, CDR2 SYGVKD. The CDR3 runs 12 residues. V gave up 6 bases and J gave up 5 bases, with 10 bases separating them. The CDR3 nucleotides are TGTGCCATCAGAGGGGGAGCGACTGAAGCTTTCTTT. Its protein product is CAIRGGATEAFF.